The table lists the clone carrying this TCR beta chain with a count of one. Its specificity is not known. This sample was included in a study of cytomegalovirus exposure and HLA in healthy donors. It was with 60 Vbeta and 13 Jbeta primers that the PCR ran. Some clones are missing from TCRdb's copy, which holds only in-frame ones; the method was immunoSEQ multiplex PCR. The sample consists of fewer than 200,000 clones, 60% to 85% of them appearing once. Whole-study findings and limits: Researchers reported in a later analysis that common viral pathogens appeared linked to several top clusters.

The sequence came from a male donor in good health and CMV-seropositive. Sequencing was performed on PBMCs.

The CDR3 DNA follows: TGCAGCGTTGAAGGACAGAACACCTACGAGCAGTACTTC. Its protein product is CSVEGQNTYEQYF. The chain recombines TRBV29-1 with TRBJ2-7; a weak D match, TRBD1 (5 bases). The V end lost 1 base, the J end lost 2 bases, and 9 bases lay between the germline ends. Germline CDR1 reads SQVTM; CDR2 reads ANQGSEA. There are 13 residues in the CDR3.